The 21 T cell receptor beta chains given below trace back to one sample, sequenced in a study of blood T cell repertoires in COVID-19. Data came from immunoSEQ multiplex PCR; TCRdb stores just in-frame clones and leaves some out. The sample has roughly 230,000 clones, roughly 84% seen once. Material: peripheral blood. The receptors stem from a woman aged 45-60 years with acute or convalescent COVID-19.

This chain uses TRBV5-6 with TRBJ2-1; 10 nucleotides line up with TRBD2. The CDR3 length is 19 residues. The V and J ends lost 2 bases and 9 bases, in that order; junction bases with no gene match: 20. The germline gives CDR1 SGHDT, CDR2 YYEEEE. The CDR3 region has the DNA TGTGCCAGCAGCTTAAGAAGCAGGGCTGTCCTAGCGGGAGTTATTGAGCAGTTCTTC. Translation gives CASSLRSRAVLAGVIEQFF.

The rearrangement links TRBV9 to TRBJ1-1, with 9 bases that match TRBD1. Germline V gene data show CDR1 as SGDLS and CDR2 as YYNGEE. The CDR3 is 15 amino acids. Trimming took 4 bases from V and 4 from J; bases not matched to a gene: 8. CDR3 nucleotides: TGTGCCAGCAGCTCATCCGGGACAGGGCTCACTGAAGCTTTCTTT. Its protein is CASSSSGTGLTEAFF.

The chain links TRBV10-3 to TRBJ2-7, with no clear D. V was clipped by 3 bases and J by 0 bases, with 15 bases between them. This CDR3 is built from 16 residues. CDR1 and CDR2 (germline): ENHRY, SYGVKD. The CDR3 loop reads CAISDHSTSGSYEQYF. CDR3 bases: TGTGCCATCAGTGACCACTCCACCTCTGGCTCCTACGAGCAGTACTTC.

This chain links TRBV7-9 with TRBJ1-4, with a tentative D call TRBD1 (5 bases). V lost 4 bases and J lost 0, with 15 bases in between. The length of the CDR3 is 17 residues. CDR1 is SEHNR, CDR2 FQNEAQ, per germline (reference sequence). Here the CDR3 DNA reads TGTGCCAGCAGCTCCAGTCAGGGAGGGGCAACTAATGAAAAACTGTTTTTT. Amino acids: CASSSSQGGATNEKLFF.

In its sample, this clone was seen once. The V call is TRBV28, the J call TRBJ1-1, with a weak D call TRBD1 (5 bases). Germline CDR1 reads MDHEN; CDR2 reads SYDVKM. The CDR3 runs to 14 residues. Trimming stripped 3 bases from V and 3 bases from J, with 11 bases between. The CDR3 DNA is TGTGCCAGCAGTTTGGCAGTAGGGGACACTGAAGCTTTCTTT. It encodes CASSLAVGDTEAFF. Full variable domain (remainder filled in from reference TRBV28 and TRBJ1-1): DVKVTQSSRYLVKRTGEKVFLECVQDMDHENMFWYRQDPGLGLRLIYFSYDVKMKEKGDIPEGYSVSREKKERFSLILESASTNQTSMYLCASSLAVGDTEAFFGQGTRLTVV.

V is TRBV27 and J is TRBJ1-5; TRBD1 matches at 10 bases. The CDR3 is 14 residues long. V lost 5 bases, J lost 6 bases, and 4 bases stayed unmatched. Germline CDR1 reads MNHEY; CDR2 reads SMNVEV (reference sequence). The CDR3 region is CASSPGQGVQPQHF. The DNA for the CDR3 is TGTGCCAGCAGTCCCGGACAGGGGGTTCAGCCCCAGCATTTT.

V and J are TRBV6-4 and TRBJ2-3; a possible D gene is TRBD2 (7 bases). The germline CDR1 and CDR2 sequences are MRHNA and SNTAGT. The V end lost 0 bases, the J end lost 8 bases, and 12 bases lay between the germline ends. The CDR3 extends over 14 amino acids. CDR3 sequence (DNA): TGTGCCAGCAGTGACTCAGGGGGGGCCGGTACGCAGTATTTT. Translating it yields CASSDSGGAGTQYF.

This chain joins TRBV6-5 and TRBJ1-6; TRBD1 is a possible D gene (6 bases). The CDR3 length is 15 residues. Trimming shortened V by 9 bases and J by 7 bases, and 19 bases separated the two germline ends. Per the germline V gene, CDR1 is MNHEY and CDR2 is SVGAGI. CDR3 coding DNA: TGTGCCAGTGTGGGGACAAGGGGAGGGAATTCACCCCTCCACTTT. Amino acids: CASVGTRGGNSPLHF.

The rearrangement links TRBV6-6 to TRBJ2-7; D unresolved. With 7 bases removed from V and 4 bases from J, the gap between germline ends came to 11 bases. Germline V gene data show CDR1 as MNHNY and CDR2 as SVGAGI (reference sequence). This CDR3 region has 12 residues. CDR3 in DNA: TGTGCCAGCACCGGAAACAGATACGAGCAGTACTTC. This sequence encodes CASTGNRYEQYF.

The chain recombines TRBV4-1 with TRBJ2-2, with TRBD1 as a possible D gene (7 bases). The V end was cut by 0 bases, the J end by 7 bases, with 18 bases between. CDR1 and CDR2 from the germline V gene are MGHRA and YSYEKL. There are 17 residues in the CDR3. CDR3 protein: CASSQDWRGRSIGELFF. The CDR3 region has the DNA TGCGCCAGCAGCCAAGATTGGAGGGGGCGCTCGATCGGGGAGCTGTTTTTT.

The gene calls are TRBV5-1 and TRBJ1-1, with TRBD1 matching 9 bases. J gave up 6 bases and V 2 bases, and 11 bases lay outside the gene matches. This CDR3 is 16 amino acids long. Germline V gene lookup returns CDR1 SGHRS and CDR2 YFSETQ. The DNA for the CDR3 is TGCGCCAGCAGCTTAAACCCGGGACAGGGTTCCCCTGAAGCTTTCTTT. Translated: CASSLNPGQGSPEAFF.

The chain is built from TRBV11-3 and TRBJ2-5; tentatively, D is TRBD2 (5 bases). The length of the CDR3 is 13 residues. V was clipped by 4 bases and J by 7 bases, with 13 bases between them. Germline V gene lookup returns CDR1 SGHNT and CDR2 YENEEA. The CDR3 sequence: CASSSGVAGTQYF. CDR3 DNA: TGTGCCAGCAGCTCCGGTGTGGCGGGGACCCAGTACTTC.

The V and J genes are TRBV7-2 and TRBJ2-3; the D gene is possibly TRBD1 (7 bases). V was cut by 2 bases and J by 5 bases, with 23 bases left in between. The CDR3 is 18 residues long. Germline V CDR1 and CDR2: SGHTA, FQGNSA. The CDR3 sequence: CASSLSPRGQGGGDTQYF. The CDR3 DNA follows: TGTGCCAGCAGCTTATCCCCGCGGGGCCAGGGGGGTGGAGATACGCAGTATTTT.

The chain couples TRBV7-6 to TRBJ2-7; the D gene is possibly TRBD2 (5 bases). V lost 5 bases to trimming and J lost 0 bases, with 14 bases between them. This CDR3 has 15 amino acids. Germline V gene lookup returns CDR1 SGHVS and CDR2 FNYEAQ. The CDR3 spells CASSPKLRVSYEQYF. The CDR3 DNA is TGTGCCAGCAGCCCTAAATTGAGGGTCTCCTACGAGCAGTACTTC. Variable domain in full (rest from reference TRBV7-6 and TRBJ2-7): GAGVSQSPRYKVTKRGQDVALRCDPISGHVSLYWYRQALGQGPEFLTYFNYEAQQDKSGLPNDRFSAERPEGSISTLTIQRTEQRDSAMYRCASSPKLRVSYEQYFGPGTRLTVT.

The rearrangement joins TRBV4-3 to TRBJ2-2; TRBD1 agrees at 7 bases. Germline assignment: CDR1 LGHNA and CDR2 YSLEER. V was pared by 3 bases and J by 2 bases, with 3 bases of the junction left unmatched. The CDR3 has 15 amino acids. Here the CDR3 reads CASSHDRDNTGELFF. The CDR3 nucleotides read TGCGCCAGCAGCCACGACAGGGACAACACCGGGGAGCTGTTTTTT.

This clone was seen more than once but under ten times. The chain combines TRBV14 with TRBJ2-7, with D perhaps matching TRBD2 (6 bases). V gave up 4 bases and J gave up 3 bases, with 19 bases separating them. CDR1 and CDR2 (germline): SGHDN, FVKESK. The CDR3 loop spans 16 amino acids. The CDR3 loop reads CASSLGLRQGGYEQYF. CDR3 bases: TGTGCCAGCAGCCTTGGATTAAGGCAGGGAGGCTACGAGCAGTACTTC.

The V gene is TRBV12-3 or TRBV12-4, the J gene TRBJ2-5; D ambiguous. The CDR3 length is 13 residues. V lost 6 bases, J lost 1 base, and 9 bases lay in between. The CDR3 sequence: CASSYQAQETQYF. The CDR3, as DNA: TGTGCCAGCAGCTATCAGGCCCAAGAGACCCAGTACTTC.

This clone was found a few times. This chain uses TRBV5-6 with TRBJ1-4; possible D gene TRBD1, 6 bases. Germline loops: CDR1 SGHDT, CDR2 YYEEEE. CDR3 size: 15 residues. Trimming pared 4 bases from V and 8 bases from J, leaving 18 bases between. This chain's CDR3 is CASSQGAGVREKLFF. DNA for the CDR3: TGTGCCAGCAGCCAAGGGGCAGGGGTGAGAGAAAAACTGTTTTTT.

The chain is built from TRBV9 and TRBJ2-3; 8 bases are shared with TRBD2. Germline trimming cut 0 bases from V and 3 bases from J; bases unmatched to any gene: 3. The CDR3 loop spans 15 amino acids. From germline, CDR1 is SGDLS and CDR2 YYNGEE. The CDR3 protein is CASSVGAGETDTQYF. CDR3 DNA: TGTGCCAGCAGCGTAGGAGCGGGGGAAACAGATACGCAGTATTTT.

The chain is built from TRBV5-4 and TRBJ2-3; 7 bases match TRBD2. Germline CDR1 and CDR2: SGHNT and YYREEE (reference sequence). The CDR3 totals 15 residues. Trimming removed 6 bases from V and 4 bases from J; junction bases left unmatched: 11. The CDR3 nucleotides read TGTGCCAGCACCCCTACCTCTAGCGGCCCAGATACGCAGTATTTT. It codes for CASTPTSSGPDTQYF.

This chain joins TRBV4-1 and TRBJ2-3, with TRBD2 matching over 12 bases. The CDR3 sequence is 17 residues long. Germline V gene lookup returns CDR1 MGHRA and CDR2 YSYEKL. Losses at the gene ends were 2 bases for V and 4 bases for J; bases not matched to a gene: 7. CDR3 amino acids: CASSQSASGGAADTQYF. The CDR3 DNA is TGCGCCAGCAGCCAAAGTGCTAGCGGGGGGGCGGCAGATACGCAGTATTTT.